The 11 T cell receptor beta chains in this list originate from one sample, sequenced in a study of shared clonotypes between healthy human individuals. Here immunoSEQ multiplex PCR was the method, and the copy in TCRdb shows in-frame clones only, minus some. The table includes roughly 480,000 clones, 65% to 80% detected once. Sequencing was done on a sample of PBMCs. These receptors all stem from a woman aged 40 to 49 in good health. Some clones in this sample may be carry-over from other donors' samples.

This clone was detected once. The genes are TRBV5-1 and TRBJ2-3, with D perhaps assigned TRBD1 or TRBD2 (6 bases each). Trimming removed 1 base at V and 7 bases at J, with 13 bases between. The CDR3 sequence is 14 residues long. Germline-derived CDR1 and CDR2 are SGHRS and YFSETQ. The chain's CDR3 is CASSLRGEPNTQYF. DNA of the CDR3: TGCGCCAGCAGCTTGAGGGGGGAGCCCAATACGCAGTATTTT. Complete variable domain (other parts from reference TRBV5-1 and TRBJ2-3): KAGVTQTPRYLIKTRGQQVTLSCSPISGHRSVSWYQQTPGQGLQFLFEYFSETQRNKGNFPGRFSGRQFSNSRSEMNVSTLELGDSALYLCASSLRGEPNTQYFGPGTRLTVL.

The chain combines TRBV7-6 with TRBJ2-7; tentative D call: TRBD2 (5 bases). With 5 bases removed from V and 0 bases from J, the gap between germline ends came to 11 bases. Germline V gene lookup returns CDR1 SGHVS and CDR2 FNYEAQ. This CDR3 region has 14 residues. The CDR3, as DNA: TGTGCCAGCAGCCAAACGGGGAACTCCTACGAGCAGTACTTC. This sequence encodes CASSQTGNSYEQYF.

The CDR3 sequence is CASSLGTGRGEQYF. For the CDR3, the DNA is TGTGCCAGCAGCCTAGGGACAGGGAGAGGCGAGCAGTACTTC. The chain joins TRBV7-9 to TRBJ2-7; TRBD1 agrees at 9 bases. Unmatched junction bases numbered 8, after V lost 5 bases and J lost 6 bases. The V gene's germline CDR1 is SEHNR and CDR2 FQNEAQ (reference sequence). The CDR3 is 14 amino acids.

The sample holds one count of this clone. This rearrangement joins TRBV7-2 to TRBJ1-2, with a weak D call TRBD1 (6 bases). This CDR3 comprises 16 residues. The germline CDR1 and CDR2 sequences are SGHTA and FQGNSA. V lost 5 bases and J lost 2, with 18 bases in between. CDR3 loop: CASSPQGLGNNYGYTF. CDR3 DNA sequence: TGTGCCAGCAGCCCCCAGGGGCTAGGTAACAACTATGGCTACACCTTC. Complete variable domain (other parts from reference TRBV7-2 and TRBJ1-2): GAGVSQSPSNKVTEKGKDVELRCDPISGHTALYWYRQSLGQGLEFLIYFQGNSAPDKSGLPSDRFSAERTGGSVSTLTIQRTQQEDSAVYLCASSPQGLGNNYGYTFGSGTRLTVV.

The chain carries TRBV11-3 and TRBJ1-1, with D uncertain. CDR3 length: 14 amino acids. Germline assignment: CDR1 SGHNT and CDR2 YENEEA. Deletions cut 1 base from V and 0 bases from J, with 6 bases between. In DNA form, the CDR3 reads TGTGCCAGCAGCTTAGTTCCAGTGAACACTGAAGCTTTCTTT. Translating it yields CASSLVPVNTEAFF.

Here the CDR3 reads CAISEYREDEQYF. The CDR3 DNA sequence: TGTGCCATCAGTGAATACAGGGAGGACGAGCAGTACTTC. V and J are TRBV10-3 and TRBJ2-7; D is perhaps TRBD1 or TRBD2 (6 bases each). The V end was cut by 3 bases, the J end by 5 bases, with 11 bases between. From germline, CDR1 is ENHRY and CDR2 SYGVKD. CDR3 length: 13 amino acids.

V is TRBV10-2 and J is TRBJ1-1, with D hard to call. The germline V gene encodes CDR1 WSHSY and CDR2 SAAADI. CDR3 length: 14 residues. Trimming cost V 3 bases and J 4 bases, with 12 bases left between them. The CDR3 DNA reads as TGCGCCAGCAGTGATACTAGAAAAGGCACTGAAGCTTTCTTT. Protein product: CASSDTRKGTEAFF.

V and J are TRBV5-1 and TRBJ2-3; TRBD2 is a possible D gene (6 bases). The CDR3 consists of 15 residues. Germline values: CDR1 SGHRS, CDR2 YFSETQ. The V end lost 2 bases, the J end lost 2 bases, and 12 bases lay between the germline ends. CDR3: CASSLTGLTTDTQYF. The CDR3 DNA reads TGCGCCAGCAGCTTAACGGGACTCACCACAGATACGCAGTATTTT.

V and J are TRBV11-2 and TRBJ1-2, with D tentatively TRBD1 (5 bases). V shed 2 bases and J shed 0 bases, with 10 bases lying between them. The length of the CDR3 is 15 residues. The germline CDR1 and CDR2 sequences are SGHAT and FQNNGV. The CDR3 coding sequence is TGTGCCAGCAGCTTAACAGGAGCCCCTAACTATGGCTACACCTTC. As protein: CASSLTGAPNYGYTF.

The genes are TRBV9 and TRBJ2-1, with TRBD2 identical over 8 bases. The germline V gene encodes CDR1 SGDLS and CDR2 YYNGEE. After removal of 4 bases from V and 15 bases from J, the junction contained 12 bases not matched to a gene. This CDR3 is built from 13 residues. The CDR3 region has the DNA TGTGCCAGCAGCCCGAGACCGGGAGGGAGCCGGTTCTTC. Translated, it gives CASSPRPGGSRFF.

The chain has TRBV9 and TRBJ2-7, with TRBD2 identical over 8 bases. V trimming: 7 bases; J trimming: 2 bases; junction bases outside the gene matches: 5. The CDR3 covers 13 residues. CDR1 SGDLS and CDR2 YYNGEE come from the germline V gene. The CDR3 nucleotides are TGTGCCAGCTCCAGGGGACTAGCCTACGAGCAGTACTTC. It codes for CASSRGLAYEQYF.